This TCR beta chain was captured in a study of metastatic and nonmetastatic thyroid tumors. Study observations and caveats: Malignant tumors reportedly showed significantly higher TCR beta diversity than benign nodules in both blood and tumor.

MiXCR re-clonotyped the PCR reads for TCRdb. The table lists about 10,000 clones, 9.5% to 15% of them singletons, with roughly 12% in the top ten. CDR3 length: 15 residues. Germline V CDR1 and CDR2: SGHRS, YFSETQ. Trimming took 3 bases from V and 4 from J, leaving 14 bases between them. In its sample, this clone was seen many times. The target antigen is unknown. Thyroid surgery was preceded by no treatment in any patient. This clonotype originated in a female donor with papillary thyroid cancer or a benign thyroid nodule (not recorded which). Some clones in this sample may be carry-over from other donors' samples. V and J are TRBV5-1 and TRBJ2-1; D is ambiguous. The source material was blood. For the CDR3, the DNA is TGCGCCAGCAGCTCGGAGCCCAGGCCGTACAATGAGCAGTTCTTC. Translated, it gives CASSSEPRPYNEQFF.